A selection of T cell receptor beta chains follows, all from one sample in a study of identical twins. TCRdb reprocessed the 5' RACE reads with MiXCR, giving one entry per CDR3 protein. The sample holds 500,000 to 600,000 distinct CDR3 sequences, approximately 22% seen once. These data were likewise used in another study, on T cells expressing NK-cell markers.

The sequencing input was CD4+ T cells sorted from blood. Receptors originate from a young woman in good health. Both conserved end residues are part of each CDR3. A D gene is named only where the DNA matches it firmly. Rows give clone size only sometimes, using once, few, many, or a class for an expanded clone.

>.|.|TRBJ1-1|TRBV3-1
CASSQVGVGTEAFF
TGTGCCAGCAGCCAAGTCGGGGTGGGGACTGAAGCTTTCTTT
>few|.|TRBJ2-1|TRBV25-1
CASSEWDGNEQFF
TGTGCCAGCAGTGAATGGGACGGGAATGAGCAGTTCTTC
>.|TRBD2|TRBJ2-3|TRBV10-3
CAISGGTSGGTDTQYF
TGTGCCATCAGTGGGGGGACTAGCGGAGGGACAGATACGCAGTATTTT
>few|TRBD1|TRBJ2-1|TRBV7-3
CASSPGQNNEQFF
TGTGCCAGCAGCCCGGGACAGAACAATGAGCAGTTCTTC
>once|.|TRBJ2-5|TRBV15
CATSRGGETQYF
TGTGCCACCAGCAGAGGGGGGGAGACCCAGTACTTC
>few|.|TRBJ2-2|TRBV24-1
CATSDLQGTGELFF
TGTGCCACCAGTGATTTGCAGGGCACCGGGGAGCTGTTTTTT
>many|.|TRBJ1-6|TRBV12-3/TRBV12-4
CASSFSGPGSLPLHF
TGTGCCAGCAGTTTTTCAGGACCCGGTTCGCTACCCCTCCACTTT
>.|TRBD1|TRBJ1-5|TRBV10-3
CAISETHGQGNQPQHF
TGTGCCATCAGTGAGACCCATGGACAGGGGAATCAGCCCCAGCATTTT
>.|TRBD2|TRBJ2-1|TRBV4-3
CASSPIAGGRNEQFF
TGCGCCAGCAGCCCTATAGCGGGAGGTAGAAATGAGCAGTTCTTC
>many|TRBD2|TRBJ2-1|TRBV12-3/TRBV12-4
CASRTGTSGYNEQFF
TGTGCCAGCAGGACCGGGACTAGCGGGTACAATGAGCAGTTCTTC
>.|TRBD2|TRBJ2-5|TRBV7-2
CASSLMGGSYETQYF
TGTGCCAGCAGCTTAATGGGGGGGTCATACGAGACCCAGTACTTC
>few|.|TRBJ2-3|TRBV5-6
CASSVWTTVVTDTQYF
TGTGCCAGCAGCGTCTGGACTACCGTCGTTACAGATACGCAGTATTTT
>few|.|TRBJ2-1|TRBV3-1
CASSPSPTNNEQFF
TGTGCCAGCAGCCCCTCACCAACCAACAATGAGCAGTTCTTC
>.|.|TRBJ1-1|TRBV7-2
CASSLTVTGTEAFF
TGTGCCAGCAGCTTAACCGTCACGGGCACTGAAGCTTTCTTT
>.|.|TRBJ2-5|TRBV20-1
CSARGLVGRETQYF
TGCAGTGCTAGGGGTCTCGTGGGACGGGAGACCCAGTACTTC
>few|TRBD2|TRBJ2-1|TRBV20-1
CSAHTSGRGNEQFF
TGCAGTGCCCACACTAGCGGGAGGGGTAATGAGCAGTTCTTC
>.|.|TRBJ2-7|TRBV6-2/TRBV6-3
CASSVSGTHSYEQYF
TGTGCCAGCAGTGTCTCCGGGACCCACAGCTACGAGCAGTACTTC
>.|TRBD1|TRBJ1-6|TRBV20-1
CSANGQGRNSPLHF
TGCAGTGCTAACGGACAGGGACGCAATTCACCCCTCCACTTT
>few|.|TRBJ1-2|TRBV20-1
CSARDLRSLNYGYTF
TGCAGTGCTAGAGATCTCCGGTCCCTTAACTATGGCTACACCTTC
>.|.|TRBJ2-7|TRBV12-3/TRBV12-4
CASSSSVAYEQYF
TGTGCCAGCAGTTCTAGCGTTGCCTACGAGCAGTACTTC
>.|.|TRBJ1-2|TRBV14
CASSPVGPNYGYTF
TGTGCCAGCAGCCCCGTGGGTCCCAACTATGGCTACACCTTC
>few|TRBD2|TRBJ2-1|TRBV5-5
CASSLRASGSHNEQFF
TGTGCCAGCAGCTTGAGGGCTAGCGGGAGCCACAATGAGCAGTTCTTC
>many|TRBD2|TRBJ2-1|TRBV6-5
CASNFLAGGHEQFF
TGTGCCAGCAATTTTTTAGCGGGAGGGCATGAGCAGTTCTTC
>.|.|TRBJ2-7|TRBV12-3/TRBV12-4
CASSFRDSKYYEQYF
TGTGCCAGCAGTTTTCGGGACTCGAAATACTACGAGCAGTACTTC
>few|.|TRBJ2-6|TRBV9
CASSPNPSGANVLTF
TGTGCCAGCAGCCCAAACCCATCTGGGGCCAACGTCCTGACTTTC
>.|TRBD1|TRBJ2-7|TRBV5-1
CASSVTGVPYEQYF
TGCGCCAGCAGCGTGACAGGGGTCCCCTACGAGCAGTACTTC
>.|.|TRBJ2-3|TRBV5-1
CASSSLGTDTQYF
TGCGCCAGCAGCAGCCTGGGCACAGATACGCAGTATTTT
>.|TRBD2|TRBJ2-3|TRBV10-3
CATKLAGGPFRTDTQYF
TGTGCCACCAAGCTAGCGGGAGGGCCTTTTAGGACAGATACGCAGTATTTT
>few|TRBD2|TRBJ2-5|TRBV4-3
CASSHGGRGFQETQYF
TGCGCCAGCAGCCATGGAGGGAGGGGTTTCCAAGAGACCCAGTACTTC
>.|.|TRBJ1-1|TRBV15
CATSRGRVGPEAFF
TGTGCCACCAGCCGCGGCAGGGTGGGTCCTGAAGCTTTCTTT
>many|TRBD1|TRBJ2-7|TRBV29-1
CSVKRGTGRNEQYF
TGCAGCGTTAAAAGGGGGACAGGGCGAAACGAGCAGTACTTC
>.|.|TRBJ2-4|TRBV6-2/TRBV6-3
CASSYRALLSIRAKNIQYF
TGTGCCAGCAGTTACCGGGCTCTCCTTTCTATAAGGGCCAAAAACATTCAGTACTTC
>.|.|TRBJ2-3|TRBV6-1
CASTGRAGHRTDTQYF
TGTGCCAGCACCGGGCGGGCGGGACATCGCACAGATACGCAGTATTTT
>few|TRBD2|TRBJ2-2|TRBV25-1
CASSELGRSGRPNTGELFF
TGTGCCAGCAGTGAATTGGGGAGAAGCGGGAGGCCGAACACCGGGGAGCTGTTTTTT
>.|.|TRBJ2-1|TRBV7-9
CASTGALLYNEQFF
TGTGCCAGCACCGGGGCACTCCTGTACAATGAGCAGTTCTTC
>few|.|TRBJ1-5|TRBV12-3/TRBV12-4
CASRVQANQPQHF
TGTGCCAGCCGGGTACAGGCCAATCAGCCCCAGCATTTT
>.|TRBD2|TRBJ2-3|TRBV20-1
CSAKRGGPTDTQYF
TGCAGCGCCAAGAGGGGAGGGCCCACAGATACGCAGTATTTT
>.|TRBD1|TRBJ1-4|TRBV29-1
CSVGDRAWEKLFF
TGCAGCGTTGGGGACAGGGCATGGGAAAAACTGTTTTTT
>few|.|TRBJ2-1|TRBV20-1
CSARDPIREQFF
TGCAGTGCTAGAGACCCTATTAGGGAGCAGTTCTTC
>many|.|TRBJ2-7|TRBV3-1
CASHGIGAEQYF
TGTGCCAGCCACGGGATTGGGGCCGAGCAGTACTTC
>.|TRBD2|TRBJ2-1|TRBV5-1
CASSLNSAGGQAYNEQFF
TGCGCCAGCAGCTTGAATTCCGCGGGGGGGCAAGCCTACAATGAGCAGTTCTTC
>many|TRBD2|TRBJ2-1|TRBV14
CASRAGGPSYNEQFF
TGTGCCAGCCGAGCGGGAGGGCCCTCCTACAATGAGCAGTTCTTC
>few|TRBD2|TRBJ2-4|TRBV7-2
CASSPPSGRAGGIQYF
TGTGCCAGCAGCCCTCCTAGCGGGAGGGCCGGTGGCATTCAGTACTTC
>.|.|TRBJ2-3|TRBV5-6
CASSLGGTSTDTQYF
TGTGCCAGCAGCTTAGGTGGAACTAGCACAGATACGCAGTATTTT
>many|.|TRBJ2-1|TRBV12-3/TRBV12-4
CASIISGIGGRNEQFF
TGTGCCAGCATAATCTCAGGGATCGGGGGCAGGAATGAGCAGTTCTTC
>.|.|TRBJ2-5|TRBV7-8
CASSFKRQLQETQYF
TGTGCCAGCAGCTTCAAACGGCAGCTCCAAGAGACCCAGTACTTC
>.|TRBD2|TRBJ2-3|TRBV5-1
CASSLAGSGRSEDTQYF
TGCGCCAGCAGCTTGGCCGGTAGCGGGAGATCCGAAGATACGCAGTATTTT
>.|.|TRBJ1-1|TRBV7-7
CASSPHLNTEAFF
TGTGCTAGCAGCCCCCACTTGAACACTGAAGCTTTCTTT